This TCR beta chain was recovered during a study of CD8 T cells in ankylosing spondylitis. The length of the CDR3 is 12 residues. The trim removed 7 bases at V and 5 bases at J, leaving 4 bases unmatched. Per germline, CDR1 SNHLY and CDR2 FYNNEI. TCRdb redid the calling of the 5' RACE reads with MiXCR, one entry per CDR3 protein. The sample gives around 150,000 distinct CDR3 sequences, roughly 30% of which show up once; about 6% is in the top ten. The table lists this clonotype with many counts. This clonotype originated in a male donor with ankylosing spondylitis. Sequencing input: synovial fluid, either unsorted or a sorted T cell fraction (not recorded which). The rearrangement uses TRBV2 and TRBJ2-7; TRBD2 matches at 8 bases. The CDR3 bases are TGTGCCAGCATCGGGGGGGGAGACGAGCAGTACTTC. Its protein is CASIGGGDEQYF.